The rows below give T cell receptor beta chains drawn from one sample of a study of Tregs in tolerant kidney transplant recipients. Only in-frame clones appear in the TCRdb table, and some are missing; sequencing was by immunoSEQ multiplex PCR. The repertoire includes 50,000 to 80,000 clones, 95% to 98% of them detected once, and around 0.34% sits in the top ten. Specimen: Tregs from blood, collected before the transplant. The receptors originated from a human donor who received a combined kidney and bone marrow transplant. The CDR3 runs from the conserved cysteine through the conserved F or W. The D gene is left open where the match is weak. Rows give clone size only sometimes, using once, few, many, or a class for an expanded clone.

NA TRBD2 TRBJ2-3 TRBV5-1 TGCGCCAGCAGCTTGGGGCTAGCGGGATATACGCAGTATTTT CASSLGLAGYTQYF
NA TRBD2 TRBJ2-3 TRBV7-2 TGTGCCAGCAGCGCCACTAGCGGCAATACGCAGTATTTT CASSATSGNTQYF
NA NA TRBJ2-2 TRBV9 TGTGCCAGCAGGCGGGCCAACACCGGGGAGCTGTTTTTT CASRRANTGELFF
NA NA TRBJ1-2 TRBV18 TGTGCCAGCTCACCACCGGCACAGGGTAACTATGGCTACACCTTC CASSPPAQGNYGYTF
NA TRBD2 TRBJ2-7 TRBV13 TGTGCCAGCAGCTTCCGGCGGGGGAGTACGGAGCAGTACTTC CASSFRRGSTEQYF
NA TRBD2 TRBJ2-3 TRBV10-3 TGTGCCATCAGTGGACTAGCGGAGCAGTATTTT CAISGLAEQYF
NA TRBD2 TRBJ2-1 TRBV4-1 TGCGCCAGCAGCCCTCCAGCGGGACTAGCGGGGGCTCATGAGCAGTTCTTC CASSPPAGLAGAHEQFF
once NA TRBJ2-6 TRBV7-6 TGTGCCAGCAGCTCCTATCCCGGGGCCAACGTCCTGACTTTC CASSSYPGANVLTF
once TRBD1 TRBJ1-2 TRBV4-3 TGCGCCAGCAGCCACACACAGGGGGCGGGGGGCTACACCTTC CASSHTQGAGGYTF
NA NA TRBJ1-2 TRBV10-2 TGCGCCAGCAGTGGAGACATACCCCCCGGAGGCTATGGCTACACCTTC CASSGDIPPGGYGYTF
NA TRBD1 TRBJ2-5 TRBV29-1 TGCAGCGTACACAGGGGGCGGGAGACCCAGTACTTC CSVHRGRETQYF
NA NA TRBJ1-2 TRBV7-2 TGTGCCAGCAGCTCCGATGCCGGGACTTACTATGGCTACACCTTC CASSSDAGTYYGYTF
NA NA TRBJ2-2 TRBV5-1 TGCGCCAGCCTTAAGAGATGGGGGGGCGCATCTCCCGGGGAGCTGTTTTTT CASLKRWGGASPGELFF
NA NA TRBJ2-1 TRBV7-6 TGTGCCAGCAGCTTGGAGCGAAGGGGCTACAATGAGCAGTTCTTC CASSLERRGYNEQFF
NA NA TRBJ1-2 TRBV19 TGTGCCAGTAGTATAAGATGGGCGGGGCAGACTAACTATGGCTACACCTTC CASSIRWAGQTNYGYTF
NA NA TRBJ2-1 TRBV2 TGTGCCAGCAGTGAAGCGAATCCTAGGAATGAGCAGTTCTTC CASSEANPRNEQFF
NA NA TRBJ1-2 TRBV6-6 TGTGCCGTCCCCGGGGAGGCCGGGGGCTACACCTTC CAVPGEAGGYTF
NA TRBD2 TRBJ2-3 TRBV11-3 TGTGCCAGCAGCTCCAGGGTAGCGGGAGGGTATGCAGATACGCAGTATTTT CASSSRVAGGYADTQYF